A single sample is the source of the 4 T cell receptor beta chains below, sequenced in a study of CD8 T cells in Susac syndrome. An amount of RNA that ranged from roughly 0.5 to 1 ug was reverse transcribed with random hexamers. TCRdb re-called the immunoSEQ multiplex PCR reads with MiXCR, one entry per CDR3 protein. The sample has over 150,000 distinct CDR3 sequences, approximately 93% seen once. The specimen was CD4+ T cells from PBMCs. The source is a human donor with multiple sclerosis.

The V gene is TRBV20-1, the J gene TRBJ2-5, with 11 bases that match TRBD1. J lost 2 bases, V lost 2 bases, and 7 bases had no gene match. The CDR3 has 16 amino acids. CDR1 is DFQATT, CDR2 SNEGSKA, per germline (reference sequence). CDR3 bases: TGCAGTGCTAGAAGTTTGGGACAGGGGGGTCAAGAGACCCAGTACTTC. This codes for CSARSLGQGGQETQYF.

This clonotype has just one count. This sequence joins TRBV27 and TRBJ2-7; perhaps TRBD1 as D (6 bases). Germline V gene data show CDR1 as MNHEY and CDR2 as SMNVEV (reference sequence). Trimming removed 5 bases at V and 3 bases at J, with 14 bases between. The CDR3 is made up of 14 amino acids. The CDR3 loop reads CASSPWTVLYEQYF. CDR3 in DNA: TGTGCCAGCAGTCCGTGGACAGTCCTCTACGAGCAGTACTTC.

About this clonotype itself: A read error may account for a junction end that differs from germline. Here the CDR3 DNA reads TGTGCCAGCCGCTCCCCTAGCTTGGAGACTCAAGTGTTC. This codes for CASRSPSLETQVF. The V gene is TRBV6-6, the J gene TRBJ2-7, with D maybe TRBD2 (5 bases). There are 13 residues in the CDR3. CDR1 is MNHNY, CDR2 SVGAGI, per germline (reference sequence).

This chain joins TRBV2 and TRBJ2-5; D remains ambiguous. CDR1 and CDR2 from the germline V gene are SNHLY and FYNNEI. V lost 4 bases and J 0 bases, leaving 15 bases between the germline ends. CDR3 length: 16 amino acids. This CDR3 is CASSVSAIPYQETQYF. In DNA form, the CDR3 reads TGTGCCAGCAGTGTTTCGGCCATTCCGTACCAAGAGACCCAGTACTTC.